This TCR beta chain was sequenced during a study of graft-versus-host responses after intestinal transplantation (dated by TCRdb to the early 2020s). In terms of the full investigation: The transplants that recipients received were multivisceral, liver-intestinal, or isolated intestinal. Anti-thymocyte globulin induction was given to all recipients, followed by maintenance tacrolimus and steroids for approximately three years. After intestinal transplantation, graft-versus-host and host-versus-graft alloreactive T cell clones in the graft, circulation and bone marrow were tracked using bulk TCR-beta CDR3 sequencing. Alloreactive clones were identified by sequencing pre-transplant mixed lymphocyte reaction products and comparing these products with unstimulated pre-transplant donor and recipient T cells. The cohort enrolled 24 intestinal transplant recipients, one of whom was a retransplant, and a few patients without pretransplant specimens were excluded. Donor T cell macrochimerism was defined as a peak of at least 4% donor T cells among recipient peripheral blood mononuclear cells. Rather than going through the commercial service, samples from three later patients were sequenced in-house on an Illumina MiSeq and processed with MiXCR. Results the study describes overall, beyond this receptor: In the allografts of patients with donor T cell macrochimerism, GvH to HvG T cell clonal ratios were high. GvH clones were found in recipient bone marrow, and some of the GvH clones appeared earlier in ileal mucosa or blood, which is consistent with an intestinal mucosal origin. Conclusions were limited by the relatively low number and heterogeneity of intestinal transplant patients. Early after transplant, peak levels of circulating GvH clones were associated with declines in HvG clones.

Library preparation was by the immunoSEQ multiplex PCR assay. For most patients, genomic DNA was subjected to high-throughput TCR-beta CDR3 sequencing by Adaptive Biotechnologies. As for the authors' bioinformatics: TCR sequencing data for around 19 patients were retrieved from Adaptive's ImmunoSEQ software; three other patients were processed with MiXCR and VDJtools. CDR3 nucleotide sequences shared between donor and recipient were removed because the origin of such sequences could not be assigned. To be classed as alloreactive, a clone needed at least 2-fold expansion over unstimulated cells and a minimum CFSE-low frequency of 0.002% (template counts) or 0.001% (read counts). A clone was considered mappable if detected in the sequenced pre-transplant spleen, lymph node, or MLR CFSE-low populations of the donor or recipient. The cumulative frequency of alloreactive clones was calculated as a percentage of all sequences, weighted by copy number. The table was pulled from immuneACCESS by TCRdb, which kept in-frame rearrangements only. Such tables lose some clones; where checked, under half of the loss comes from unresolved V genes, and the rest has no known cause. Clonal size and the V and J genes are those of that table, whereas D and trimming came from the DNA. The sample table lists 24,000 or so clones, over 65% of them with a count of one. The ten largest clones capture roughly 1.1% of the sample.

As to this clone: What this receptor recognizes is not known. No much larger clonotype is one base removed from it; base qualities were not supplied.

Blood samples were collected up to 4 times in the first month after transplant and then at least monthly when available. The CDR3 contains 16 residues, cysteine and phenylalanine counted. This entry keeps only the CDR3 DNA: 48 bases, framed from base 1. V lost 3 bases and J lost 8 bases; the stretch between them is 21 bases long. According to the germline V gene, CDR1 reads SGDLS and CDR2 reads YYNGEE. The TCR sequence derives from a human patient who received an intestinal transplant, so some T cells may come from the graft donor. Sequenced material: PBMCs, taken 27 to 29 days after intestinal transplant. The chain employs TRBV9 and TRBJ2-1; D gene: possibly TRBD2, on 7 matching bases. The DNA sequence reads TGTGCCAGCAGCGCCCGGGGGGCGGGAGTAGGTGATGAGCAGTTCTTC. Its protein is CASSARGAGVGDEQFF.